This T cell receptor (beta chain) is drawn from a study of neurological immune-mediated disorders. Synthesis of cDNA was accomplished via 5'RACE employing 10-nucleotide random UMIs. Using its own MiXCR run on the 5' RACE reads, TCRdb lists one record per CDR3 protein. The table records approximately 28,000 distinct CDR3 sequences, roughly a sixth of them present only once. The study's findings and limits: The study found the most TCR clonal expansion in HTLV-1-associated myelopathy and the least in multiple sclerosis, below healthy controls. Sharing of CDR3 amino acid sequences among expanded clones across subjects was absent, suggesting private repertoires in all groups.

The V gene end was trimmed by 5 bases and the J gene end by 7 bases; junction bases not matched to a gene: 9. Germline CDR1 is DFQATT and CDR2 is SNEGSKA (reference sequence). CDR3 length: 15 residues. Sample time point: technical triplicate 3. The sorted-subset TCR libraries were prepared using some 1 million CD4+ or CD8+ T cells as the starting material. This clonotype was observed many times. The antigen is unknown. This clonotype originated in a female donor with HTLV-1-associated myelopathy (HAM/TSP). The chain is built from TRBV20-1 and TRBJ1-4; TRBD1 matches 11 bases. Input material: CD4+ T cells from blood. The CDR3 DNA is TGCAGTGCTGGAACTTCCGGGACAGGGGGTGAAAAACTGTTTTTT. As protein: CSAGTSGTGGEKLFF.